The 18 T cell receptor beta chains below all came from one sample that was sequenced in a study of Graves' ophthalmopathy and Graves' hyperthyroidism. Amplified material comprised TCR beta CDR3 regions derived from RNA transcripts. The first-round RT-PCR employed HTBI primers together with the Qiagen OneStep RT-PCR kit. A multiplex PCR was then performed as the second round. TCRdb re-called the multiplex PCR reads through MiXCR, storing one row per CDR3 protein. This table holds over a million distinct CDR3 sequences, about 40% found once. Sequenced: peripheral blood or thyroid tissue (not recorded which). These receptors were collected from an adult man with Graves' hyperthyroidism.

The CDR3 nucleotides are TGCAGTGCCCCTAGCGGGACGTCCTACGAGCAGTACTTC. It translates to CSAPSGTSYEQYF. This rearrangement joins TRBV20-1 to TRBJ2-7, with 9 bases that match TRBD2. V was pared by 6 bases and J by 1 base, with 4 bases of the junction left unmatched. Germline lookup yields CDR1 DFQATT and CDR2 SNEGSKA (reference sequence). The CDR3 contains 13 residues.

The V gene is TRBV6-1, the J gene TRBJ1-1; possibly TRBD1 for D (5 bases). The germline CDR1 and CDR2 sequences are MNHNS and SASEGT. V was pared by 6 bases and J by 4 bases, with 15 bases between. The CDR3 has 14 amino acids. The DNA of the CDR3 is TGTGCCAGCAGCCCCCGAAGTCAGGGCACTGAAGCTTTCTTT. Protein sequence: CASSPRSQGTEAFF.

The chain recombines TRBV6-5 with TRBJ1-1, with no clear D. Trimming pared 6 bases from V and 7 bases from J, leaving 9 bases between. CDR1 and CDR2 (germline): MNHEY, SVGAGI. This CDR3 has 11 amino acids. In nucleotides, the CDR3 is TGTGCCAGCAGGAAACCCGGTGAAGCTTTCTTT. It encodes CASRKPGEAFF.

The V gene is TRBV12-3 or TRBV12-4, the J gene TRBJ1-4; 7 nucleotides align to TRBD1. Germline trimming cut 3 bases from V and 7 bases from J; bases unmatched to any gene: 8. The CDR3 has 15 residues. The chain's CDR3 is CASSFSLYRGEKLFF. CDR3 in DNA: TGTGCCAGCAGTTTCAGCCTTTACAGGGGTGAAAAACTGTTTTTT.

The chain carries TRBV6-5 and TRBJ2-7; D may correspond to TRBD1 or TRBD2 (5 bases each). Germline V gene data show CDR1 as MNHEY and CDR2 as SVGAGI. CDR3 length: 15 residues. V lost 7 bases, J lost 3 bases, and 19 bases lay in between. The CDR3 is CASNSGGFSLYEQYF. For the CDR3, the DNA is TGTGCCAGCAATTCTGGGGGATTCTCACTCTACGAGCAGTACTTC.

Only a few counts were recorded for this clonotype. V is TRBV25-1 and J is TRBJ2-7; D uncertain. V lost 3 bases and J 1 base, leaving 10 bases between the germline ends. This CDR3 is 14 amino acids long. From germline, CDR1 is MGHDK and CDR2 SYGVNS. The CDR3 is CASSDRNRSYEQYF. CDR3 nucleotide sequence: TGTGCCAGCAGTGATCGGAACCGTTCCTACGAGCAGTACTTC.

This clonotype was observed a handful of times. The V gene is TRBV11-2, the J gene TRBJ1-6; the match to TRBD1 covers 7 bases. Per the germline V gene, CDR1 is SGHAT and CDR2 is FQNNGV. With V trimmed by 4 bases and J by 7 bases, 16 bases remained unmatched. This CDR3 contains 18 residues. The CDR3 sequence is CASSSLGGGRGKNSPLHF. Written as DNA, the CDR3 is TGTGCCAGCAGCTCCCTAGGCGGAGGCAGGGGGAAAAATTCACCCCTCCACTTT.

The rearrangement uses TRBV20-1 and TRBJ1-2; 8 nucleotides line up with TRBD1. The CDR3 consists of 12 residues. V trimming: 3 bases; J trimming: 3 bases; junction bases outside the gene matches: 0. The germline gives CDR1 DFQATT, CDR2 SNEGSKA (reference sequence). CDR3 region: CSASRGHYGYTF. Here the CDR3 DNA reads TGCAGTGCTAGCAGGGGGCACTATGGCTACACCTTC.

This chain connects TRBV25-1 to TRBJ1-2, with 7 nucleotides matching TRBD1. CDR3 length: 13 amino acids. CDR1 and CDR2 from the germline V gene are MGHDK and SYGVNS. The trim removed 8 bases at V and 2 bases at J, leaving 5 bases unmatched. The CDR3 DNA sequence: TGTGCCAGCGGACAGGCGGGGAACTATGGCTACACCTTC. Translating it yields CASGQAGNYGYTF.

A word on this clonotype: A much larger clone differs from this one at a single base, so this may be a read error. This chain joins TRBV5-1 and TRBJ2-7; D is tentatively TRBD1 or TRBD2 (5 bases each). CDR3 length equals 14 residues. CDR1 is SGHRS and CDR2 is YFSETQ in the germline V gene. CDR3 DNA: TGCGCCAGCAGGGCTCGGGACGCCACCTACGAGCATTACTTC. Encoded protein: CASRARDATYEHYF.

The CDR3 protein is CAISQQGAYEQYF. In DNA form, the CDR3 reads TGTGCCATCAGTCAACAGGGGGCCTACGAGCAGTACTTC. This rearrangement joins TRBV10-3 to TRBJ2-7; TRBD1 agrees at 8 bases. This CDR3 spans 13 amino acids. Germline CDR1 and CDR2: ENHRY and SYGVKD. V gave up 5 bases and J gave up 2 bases; unmatched junction bases: 2.

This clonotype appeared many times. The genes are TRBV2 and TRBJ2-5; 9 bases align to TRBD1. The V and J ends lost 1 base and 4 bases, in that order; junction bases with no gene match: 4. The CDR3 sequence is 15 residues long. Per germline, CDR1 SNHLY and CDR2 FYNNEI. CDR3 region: CASSEDRGHSETQYF. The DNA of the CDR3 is TGTGCCAGCAGTGAAGACAGGGGGCATTCAGAGACCCAGTACTTC.

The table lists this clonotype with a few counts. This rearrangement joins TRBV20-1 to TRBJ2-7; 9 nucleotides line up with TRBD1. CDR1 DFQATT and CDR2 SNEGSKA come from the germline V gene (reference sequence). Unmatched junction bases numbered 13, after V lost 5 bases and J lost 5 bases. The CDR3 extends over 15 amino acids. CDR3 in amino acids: CSASITGTGPHEQYF. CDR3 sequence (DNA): TGCAGTGCTTCCATAACCGGGACAGGGCCCCACGAGCAGTACTTC.

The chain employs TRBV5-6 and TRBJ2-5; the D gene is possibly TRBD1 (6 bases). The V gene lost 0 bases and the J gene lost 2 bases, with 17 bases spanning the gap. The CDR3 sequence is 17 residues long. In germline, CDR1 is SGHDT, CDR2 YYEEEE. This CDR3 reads CASSLGSGTHKQETQYF. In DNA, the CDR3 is TGTGCCAGCAGCTTGGGGTCCGGGACACACAAACAAGAGACCCAGTACTTC.

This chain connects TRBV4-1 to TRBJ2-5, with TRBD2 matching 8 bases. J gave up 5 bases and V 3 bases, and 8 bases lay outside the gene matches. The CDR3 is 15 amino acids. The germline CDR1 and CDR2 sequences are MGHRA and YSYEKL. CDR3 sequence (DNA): TGCGCCAGCAGCCACCCCGCGGGGGGATTGGAGACCCAGTACTTC. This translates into CASSHPAGGLETQYF.

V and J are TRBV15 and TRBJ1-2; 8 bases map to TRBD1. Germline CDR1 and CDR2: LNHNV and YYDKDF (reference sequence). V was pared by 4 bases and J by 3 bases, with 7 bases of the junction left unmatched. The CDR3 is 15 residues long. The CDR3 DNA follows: TGTGCCACCAGCACGAGGACAGGGATCGACTATGGCTACACCTTC. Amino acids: CATSTRTGIDYGYTF.

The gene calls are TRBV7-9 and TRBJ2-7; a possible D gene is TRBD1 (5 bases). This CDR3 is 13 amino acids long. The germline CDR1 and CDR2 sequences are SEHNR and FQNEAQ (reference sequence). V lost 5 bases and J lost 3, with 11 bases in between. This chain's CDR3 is CASSQDIDYEQYF. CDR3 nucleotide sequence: TGTGCCAGCAGCCAGGACATAGACTACGAGCAGTACTTC.

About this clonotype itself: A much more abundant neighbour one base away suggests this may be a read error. The CDR3 region is CSSRVGGDGETQYF. The CDR3 DNA is TGTTCCAGCAGGGTAGGCGGGGACGGTGAGACCCAGTACTTC. The chain recombines TRBV7-8 with TRBJ2-5, with D tentatively TRBD2 (6 bases). Germline V CDR1 and CDR2: SGHVS, FQNEAQ. The CDR3 extends over 14 amino acids.